The 27 T cell receptor beta chains in this list originate from one sample, sequenced in a study of cytomegalovirus exposure and HLA in healthy donors. Libraries were prepared by immunoSEQ multiplex PCR; TCRdb keeps only in-frame clonotypes and omits some of them. The sample lists 250,000 to 400,000 clones; around 90% were seen once. Sequencing input: PBMCs. Receptor source: a man younger than 40 in good health and CMV-seronegative.

The rearrangement uses TRBV9 and TRBJ2-3, with D maybe TRBD2 (5 bases). The CDR3 extends over 16 amino acids. The germline CDR1 and CDR2 sequences are SGDLS and YYNGEE. V lost 4 bases to trimming and J lost 4 bases, with 19 bases between them. The CDR3 here is CASSSLEPRGPDTQYF. The CDR3 DNA sequence: TGTGCCAGCAGCTCCCTCGAGCCTCGGGGTCCAGATACGCAGTATTTT.

CDR3 sequence reads: CASSRQEFSYEQYF. As DNA, the CDR3 is TGTGCCAGCAGCCGACAGGAATTCTCCTACGAGCAGTACTTC. The chain recombines TRBV7-9 with TRBJ2-7; D possibly corresponds to TRBD1 (6 bases). V lost 5 bases to trimming and J lost 0 bases, with 11 bases between them. The germline V gene has CDR1 SEHNR and CDR2 FQNEAQ (reference sequence). The CDR3 sequence is 14 residues long. Full variable domain (remainder filled in from reference TRBV7-9 and TRBJ2-7): DTGVSQNPRHKITKRGQNVTFRCDPISEHNRLYWYRQTLGQGPEFLTYFQNEAQLEKSRLLSDRFSAERPKGSFSTLEIQRTEQGDSAMYLCASSRQEFSYEQYFGPGTRLTVT.

This sequence joins TRBV7-2 and TRBJ1-2; TRBD1 is a possible D gene (6 bases). The CDR3 covers 16 residues. Germline assignment: CDR1 SGHTA and CDR2 FQGNSA. The V end lost 5 bases, the J end lost 6 bases, and 22 bases lay between the germline ends. The CDR3 DNA follows: TGTGCCAGCAGCATGTTACAGGGCCGAAGCCAGCATGGCTACACCTTC. This codes for CASSMLQGRSQHGYTF.

The rearrangement uses TRBV5-6 and TRBJ1-6, with TRBD1 matching over 7 bases. The CDR3 totals 16 residues. J was trimmed by 3 bases and V by 3 bases; bases with no gene match: 6. Germline-derived CDR1 and CDR2 are SGHDT and YYEEEE. CDR3 sequence (DNA): TGTGCCAGCAGCTCAACCGGGACAGTCTATAATTCACCCCTCCACTTT. Translated: CASSSTGTVYNSPLHF.

The chain uses TRBV4-3 and TRBJ2-3; 12 bases line up with TRBD2. Germline CDR1 and CDR2: LGHNA and YSLEER. The CDR3 extends over 17 amino acids. J gave up 2 bases and V 0 bases, and 3 bases lay outside the gene matches. CDR3 in amino acids: CASSQEWTSGDTDTQYF. The CDR3, as DNA: TGCGCCAGCAGCCAAGAATGGACTAGCGGGGACACAGATACGCAGTATTTT.

This chain connects TRBV4-3 to TRBJ2-7; 8 bases fit TRBD2. Unmatched junction bases numbered 5, after V lost 4 bases and J lost 3 bases. In germline, CDR1 is LGHNA, CDR2 YSLEER. This CDR3 has 14 amino acids. The CDR3, as DNA: TGCGCCAGCAGCCTGATCGGGGGGGACTACGAGCAGTACTTC. Its protein is CASSLIGGDYEQYF.

J is TRBJ1-2 and V is TRBV9; 7 positions agree with TRBD1. After removal of 2 bases from V and 8 bases from J, the junction contained 9 bases not matched to a gene. The CDR3 is made up of 14 amino acids. Looked up from germline, CDR1 is SGDLS and CDR2 is YYNGEE. The CDR3 here is CASSVAGTAYGYTF. Written as DNA, the CDR3 is TGTGCCAGCAGCGTGGCCGGGACAGCATACGGCTACACCTTC.

The CDR3 nucleotides are TGTGCCAGCAGCCCTGGGACTAGCGGGGCCTCCTACGAGCAGTACTTC. Translation gives CASSPGTSGASYEQYF. This chain connects TRBV7-8 to TRBJ2-7, with 13 nucleotides matching TRBD2. The length of the CDR3 is 16 residues. Germline V lookup: CDR1 SGHVS, CDR2 FQNEAQ. J lost 0 bases, V lost 5 bases, and 4 bases had no gene match.

This clone is a singleton in its sample. This sequence joins TRBV4-3 and TRBJ2-3, with TRBD2 matching over 11 bases. CDR1 is LGHNA and CDR2 is YSLEER in the germline V gene. Trimming took 2 bases from V and 2 from J; bases not matched to a gene: 9. This CDR3 has 18 amino acids. The CDR3 bases are TGCGCCAGCAGCCAAAATTTCGGGACTAGCGGACCCACAGATACGCAGTATTTT. It specifies CASSQNFGTSGPTDTQYF.

The chain combines TRBV2 with TRBJ2-3, with D uncertain. CDR1 SNHLY and CDR2 FYNNEI come from the germline V gene. The CDR3 contains 15 residues. V gave up 6 bases and J gave up 2 bases, with 15 bases separating them. The CDR3 coding sequence is TGTGCCAGCAGACTTTCGCAACTGTCCACAGATACGCAGTATTTT. Its translation is CASRLSQLSTDTQYF.

V usage is TRBV5-4 and J usage is TRBJ2-5, with D unresolved. With 0 bases removed from V and 4 bases from J, the gap between germline ends came to 4 bases. This CDR3 has 12 residues. Germline lookup yields CDR1 SGHNT and CDR2 YYREEE (reference sequence). The CDR3 is CASSLARETQYF. The CDR3 DNA follows: TGTGCCAGCAGCTTGGCCCGAGAGACCCAGTACTTC. The complete variable domain, with remaining parts taken from reference TRBV5-4 and TRBJ2-5, reads ETGVTQSPTHLIKTRGQQVTLRCSSQSGHNTVSWYQQALGQGPQFIFQYYREEENGRGNFPPRFSGLQFPNYSSELNVNALELDDSALYLCASSLARETQYFGPGTRLLVL.

V usage is TRBV6-1 and J usage is TRBJ1-2, with unresolved D. This CDR3 has 13 residues. V lost 5 bases and J 4 bases, leaving 11 bases between the germline ends. CDR1 and CDR2 (germline): MNHNS, SASEGT. CDR3 nucleotide sequence: TGTGCCAGCAGTATGGAGCCCAGCTATGGCTACACCTTC. Protein product: CASSMEPSYGYTF.

This sequence joins TRBV6-5 and TRBJ1-1; the D is unclear. CDR1 and CDR2 (germline): MNHEY, SVGAGI. The CDR3 runs to 15 residues. Trimming removed 2 bases from V and 4 bases from J, with 14 bases in between. This CDR3 reads CASSYPPYRSTEAFF. The CDR3 DNA reads as TGTGCCAGCAGTTACCCCCCATACAGATCCACTGAAGCTTTCTTT.

This chain connects TRBV5-1 to TRBJ1-1; tentatively, D is TRBD1 (5 bases). This CDR3 has 15 residues. V gave up 2 bases and J gave up 5 bases, with 16 bases separating them. The germline CDR1 and CDR2 sequences are SGHRS and YFSETQ. CDR3: CASSFDTSRETEAFF. CDR3 nucleotides: TGCGCCAGCAGCTTCGATACATCCAGGGAAACTGAAGCTTTCTTT.

The V gene is TRBV6-6, the J gene TRBJ2-1; 10 positions agree with TRBD2. The trim removed 4 bases at V and 4 bases at J, leaving 1 base unmatched. This CDR3 is 14 amino acids long. In germline, CDR1 is MNHNY, CDR2 SVGAGI (reference sequence). The CDR3 protein is CASSFSGGYNEQFF. In DNA form, the CDR3 reads TGTGCCAGCAGTTTTAGCGGGGGGTACAATGAGCAGTTCTTC.

This chain uses TRBV6-5 with TRBJ1-4; 10 bases line up with TRBD1. CDR1 is MNHEY and CDR2 is SVGAGI in the germline V gene. The CDR3 length is 13 residues. V lost 7 bases to trimming and J lost 7 bases; unmatched junction nucleotides: 3. In nucleotides, the CDR3 is TGTGCCAGCAAGACAGGGGGCAGTGAAAAACTGTTTTTT. Protein: CASKTGGSEKLFF.

The sample holds a few counts of this clone. V gene TRBV18 combines with J gene TRBJ1-1; D is uncertain. The V and J ends lost 4 bases and 1 base respectively, with 4 bases between them. The CDR3 sequence is 12 residues long. Germline-derived CDR1 and CDR2 are KGHSH and LQKENI. CDR3 protein: CASSQANTEAFF. CDR3 in DNA: TGTGCCAGCTCACAAGCGAACACTGAAGCTTTCTTT.

The J gene is TRBJ2-2, the V gene TRBV9; 9 bases are shared with TRBD2. This CDR3 has 16 amino acids. J lost 4 bases, V lost 4 bases, and 8 bases had no gene match. Germline V gene lookup returns CDR1 SGDLS and CDR2 YYNGEE. The CDR3 region has the DNA TGTGCCAGCAGCCTTGGTCTAGCGGGGTTCACCGGGGAGCTGTTTTTT. Translating it yields CASSLGLAGFTGELFF.

This chain joins TRBV7-2 and TRBJ2-5; TRBD2 matches 14 bases. CDR1 and CDR2 (germline): SGHTA, FQGNSA. The CDR3 has 17 residues. The junction had 6 bases not matched to a gene; V was cut back by 3 bases and J by 3 bases. CDR3 region: CASSFGLAGGYEETQYF. CDR3 coding DNA: TGTGCCAGCAGCTTTGGACTAGCGGGGGGCTACGAAGAGACCCAGTACTTC.

The chain couples TRBV25-1 to TRBJ1-1; maybe TRBD1 (5 bases). Germline V gene lookup returns CDR1 MGHDK and CDR2 SYGVNS. V was shortened by 7 bases and J by 0 bases, with 21 bases between the two germline ends. CDR3 length equals 17 residues. CDR3 in amino acids: CASMRSGISLMNTEAFF. Here the CDR3 DNA reads TGTGCCAGCATGAGATCAGGGATCTCCCTCATGAACACTGAAGCTTTCTTT.

This clone showed up just a few times. The chain recombines TRBV30 with TRBJ1-2; D is undetermined. Germline values: CDR1 GTSNPN, CDR2 SVGIG (reference sequence). The length of the CDR3 is 12 residues. V shed 3 bases and J shed 3 bases, with 8 bases lying between them. The CDR3 loop reads CAWRGRYYGYTF. The CDR3, as DNA: TGTGCCTGGAGGGGCAGGTACTATGGCTACACCTTC. Full variable domain (outside the CDR3, taken from reference TRBV30 and TRBJ1-2): SQTIHQWPATLVQPVGSPLSLECTVEGTSNPNLYWYRQAAGRGLQLLFYSVGIGQISSEVPQNLSASRPQDRQFILSSKKLLLSDSGFYLCAWRGRYYGYTFGSGTRLTVV.

The DNA of the CDR3 is TGTGCCAGTAGTATCGGAGCTGGTAATGAAAAACTGTTTTTT. As protein: CASSIGAGNEKLFF. The chain combines TRBV19 with TRBJ1-4, with no clear D. Germline V lookup: CDR1 LNHDA, CDR2 SQIVND (reference sequence). Trimming took off 3 bases at V and 4 bases at J, with 9 bases between the two ends. CDR3 length: 14 residues.

Note on this clone: Within the sample, other DNA sequences also encode this same CDR3. The genes are TRBV5-1 and TRBJ2-3; D is perhaps TRBD2 (5 bases). Deletions cut 0 bases from V and 3 bases from J, with 8 bases between. The CDR3 has 14 residues. Germline loops: CDR1 SGHRS, CDR2 YFSETQ. The CDR3: CASSLAGVTDTQYF. Here the CDR3 DNA reads TGCGCCAGCAGCTTGGCCGGGGTAACAGATACGCAGTATTTT.

The chain couples TRBV19 to TRBJ1-5; 7 bases match TRBD1. Germline assignment: CDR1 LNHDA and CDR2 SQIVND (reference sequence). V lost 8 bases, J lost 7 bases, and 14 bases stayed unmatched. This CDR3 is 15 amino acids long. The CDR3, as DNA: TGTGCCAGTGAAGCCCCCCGGGACAGATCCCAGCCCCAGCATTTT. This gives the protein CASEAPRDRSQPQHF.

The genes are TRBV19 and TRBJ1-2; perhaps TRBD1 as D (5 bases). V was clipped by 1 base and J by 4 bases, with 13 bases between them. Germline CDR1 reads LNHDA; CDR2 reads SQIVND (reference sequence). The CDR3 runs to 15 residues. The CDR3 DNA follows: TGTGCCAGTAGTATAGTAGGGGCCGTGGGCTATGGCTACACCTTC. This encodes CASSIVGAVGYGYTF.

This clone was detected once. CDR3 in DNA: TGTGCCAGCAGCATAGGACAGGGTGAGACTGAAGCTTTCTTT. Its protein is CASSIGQGETEAFF. This chain joins TRBV11-1 and TRBJ1-1; the match to TRBD1 covers 8 bases. This CDR3 has 14 residues. Germline lookup yields CDR1 SGHAT and CDR2 FQDESV (reference sequence). Trimming at V came to 5 bases and at J to 5 bases, leaving 7 bases not matched to a gene. Looking up the rest from reference TRBV11-1 and TRBJ1-1 gives the full variable domain: EAEVAQSPRYKITEKSQAVAFWCDPISGHATLYWYRQILGQGPELLVQFQDESVVDDSQLPKDRFSAERLKGVDSTLKIQPAELGDSAMYLCASSIGQGETEAFFGQGTRLTVV.

The V and J genes are TRBV7-2 and TRBJ1-1, with D possibly matching TRBD1 (5 bases). The CDR3 has 14 residues. Trimming shortened V by 2 bases and J by 0 bases, and 7 bases separated the two germline ends. Germline-derived CDR1 and CDR2 are SGHTA and FQGNSA. The CDR3 bases are TGTGCCAGCAGCTTATGGACACTGAACACTGAAGCTTTCTTT. Amino acids: CASSLWTLNTEAFF.